These T cell receptor beta chains were read from a single sample in a study of blood T cell repertoires in COVID-19. Profiled with immunoSEQ multiplex PCR; TCRdb holds only in-frame clones, not every one. This table holds more than 85,000 clones, nearly 85% found once. Sequencing was carried out using peripheral blood. The receptors derive from a woman in her forties or fifties with acute or convalescent COVID-19. Both conserved end residues are part of each CDR3. A D gene is named only where the DNA matches it firmly. Expanded clones are given a class, and other clones once, few, many or no size at all.

v_gene	d_gene	abundance	j_gene	CDR3aa	CDR3nt
TRBV5-6	.	.	TRBJ1-1	CASSAAGGRNTEAFF	TGTGCCAGCAGCGCGGCGGGGGGAAGGAACACTGAAGCTTTCTTT
TRBV19	TRBD1	once	TRBJ1-2	CASSSGQAGNYGYTF	TGTGCCAGTAGCTCGGGACAGGCCGGGAACTATGGCTACACCTTC
TRBV6-8	.	once	TRBJ2-1	CASSPTANEQFF	TGTGCCAGCAGCCCGACAGCGAATGAGCAGTTCTTC
TRBV2	.	.	TRBJ2-7	CASSIRPSYEQYF	TGTGCCAGTTCAATCAGGCCCTCCTACGAGCAGTACTTC
TRBV27	.	once	TRBJ1-1	CASSSPEAGMNTEAFF	TGTGCCAGCAGTTCCCCTGAGGCGGGGATGAACACTGAAGCTTTCTTT
TRBV15	TRBD1	.	TRBJ1-4	CATSRDRGRGREKLFF	TGTGCCACCAGCAGAGATCGAGGCAGGGGGCGAGAAAAACTGTTTTTT
TRBV3-1/TRBV3-2	.	.	TRBJ1-1	CASSQVARGAAFF	TGTGCCAGCAGCCAAGTAGCCCGGGGGGCGGCTTTCTTT
TRBV5-1	TRBD1	.	TRBJ2-3	CASTLDRASTDTQYF	TGCGCCAGCACCCTCGACAGGGCTAGCACAGATACGCAGTATTTT
TRBV6-5	.	.	TRBJ1-6	CASSFTDRHNSPLHF	TGTGCCAGCAGTTTCACCGACAGGCATAATTCACCCCTCCACTTT
TRBV9	.	.	TRBJ1-2	CASSVWVEGEGGYTF	TGTGCCAGCAGCGTATGGGTTGAGGGGGAGGGAGGCTACACCTTC
TRBV3-1/TRBV3-2	.	.	TRBJ1-1	CASSQQSGNTEAFF	TGTGCCAGCAGCCAACAGTCAGGGAACACTGAAGCTTTCTTT
TRBV27	TRBD2	.	TRBJ2-1	CASNRVGGASYNEQFF	TGTGCCAGCAATAGGGTCGGGGGGGCCTCCTACAATGAGCAGTTCTTC
TRBV2	.	once	TRBJ1-3	CASSSDSLNGNTIYF	TGTGCCAGCAGCTCGGACAGTCTAAACGGAAACACCATATATTTT
TRBV4-1	.	.	TRBJ2-3	CASSQAGAGALRDTQYF	TGCGCCAGCAGCCAAGCGGGGGCGGGGGCTCTCCGGGATACGCAGTATTTT
TRBV6-5	.	.	TRBJ2-7	CALSREPTYEQYF	TGTGCCCTGTCCCGGGAGCCGACCTACGAGCAGTACTTC
TRBV6-5	.	few	TRBJ2-1	CASSYSPVAETNEQFF	TGTGCCAGCAGTTACTCGCCGGTAGCGGAGACCAATGAGCAGTTCTTC
TRBV5-8	.	.	TRBJ1-3	CASSLSTLRQTSGNTIYF	TGTGCCAGCAGCTTGTCTACCCTTCGACAGACCTCTGGAAACACCATATATTTT
TRBV5-4	TRBD1	few	TRBJ1-1	CASSKGQGLLTIGNTEAFF	TGTGCCAGCAGCAAGGGACAGGGACTACTCACAATCGGGAACACTGAAGCTTTCTTT
TRBV28	TRBD1	.	TRBJ2-2	CASTSGQGNTGELFF	TGTGCCAGCACATCGGGACAGGGCAACACCGGGGAGCTGTTTTTT
TRBV6-5	TRBD1	once	TRBJ1-2	CASTSDRWSLYGYTF	TGTGCCAGCACCTCGGACAGGTGGTCCCTCTATGGCTACACCTTC
TRBV2	.	.	TRBJ1-2	CASSTGTLFLGYTF	TGTGCCAGCAGTACCGGGACACTCTTCCTAGGCTACACCTTC
TRBV10-2	.	.	TRBJ1-1	CASSEEGLGEAFF	TGCGCCAGCAGTGAAGAAGGACTGGGTGAAGCTTTCTTT
TRBV6-5	.	.	TRBJ1-5	CASTGYSNQPQHF	TGTGCCAGCACGGGGTATAGCAATCAGCCCCAGCATTTT
TRBV29-1	.	.	TRBJ1-3	CSVTRTGISGNTIYF	TGCAGCGTTACTAGGACGGGAATCTCTGGAAACACCATATATTTT
TRBV4-2	.	once	TRBJ1-6	CASSQETGRELLHF	TGTGCCAGCAGCCAAGAGACGGGCAGGGAACTTCTTCACTTT
TRBV19	.	.	TRBJ2-3	CASSMGLTDTQYF	TGTGCCAGTAGTATGGGGCTGACAGATACGCAGTATTTT
TRBV5-1	.	.	TRBJ2-7	CASSSQGTAYEQYF	TGCGCCAGCAGCAGCCAGGGTACCGCCTACGAGCAGTACTTC
TRBV18	.	few	TRBJ1-1	CASSPTQEDTEAFF	TGTGCCAGCTCACCAACTCAGGAAGACACTGAAGCTTTCTTT
TRBV7-9	.	.	TRBJ2-5	CASSSQRETQYF	TGTGCCAGCAGCTCCCAGAGGGAGACCCAGTACTTC
TRBV7-2	.	.	TRBJ1-4	CASSSPPGSEKLFF	TGTGCCAGCAGCTCCCCCCCCGGGTCCGAAAAACTGTTTTTT
TRBV7-6	TRBD1	once	TRBJ2-1	CASSSTGLPYNEQFF	TGTGCCAGCAGCTCGACAGGGCTGCCCTACAATGAGCAGTTCTTC
TRBV28	.	.	TRBJ1-2	CASSSRGGVGLYGYTF	TGTGCCAGCAGCTCAAGGGGGGGAGTAGGGCTCTATGGCTACACCTTC
TRBV5-1	.	.	TRBJ1-1	CASSFTGLLNTEAFF	TGCGCCAGCAGCTTCACAGGGCTACTGAACACTGAAGCTTTCTTT